This T cell receptor beta chain came from a study of radiotherapy plus CTLA-4 blockade in lung cancer. CDR1 and CDR2 (germline): SNHLY, FYNNEI. V gave up 7 bases and J gave up 6 bases; unmatched junction bases: 10. The CDR3 totals 15 residues. The assay was immunoSEQ multiplex PCR, and TCRdb's table has in-frame clones only and misses some. There are nearly 95,000 clones in the sample; about four fifths occur only once, and 25% lies in the top ten. Sequencing was performed on peripheral blood, taken from a patient treated with radiotherapy plus ipilimumab. The TCR sequence derives from a human donor with non-small cell lung cancer that progressed on radiotherapy plus ipilimumab. This sequence joins TRBV2 and TRBJ2-2; 8 bases match TRBD1. The CDR3 here is CASNRDRTVAGELFF. In nucleotides, the CDR3 is TGTGCCAGCAATCGGGACAGGACGGTTGCCGGGGAGCTGTTTTTT.